This T cell receptor (beta chain) was recovered during a study of cytomegalovirus exposure and HLA in healthy donors. Comments on this clone: Its target is not known.

Whole-study findings and limits: Earlier findings revealed that most TCR beta V segments proved productive either about 87% or about 30% of the time.

Use of 60 Vbeta and 13 Jbeta primers characterized the PCR. Data came from immunoSEQ multiplex PCR; TCRdb stores just in-frame clones and leaves some out. The sample includes approximately 110,000 clones, approximately 80% seen only once; the top ten take 13%. Sequencing was carried out using PBMCs. This sequence was found in a middle-aged woman in good health and CMV-seropositive.

CDR3 region: CASSFTQGTDTQYF. CDR3 nucleotides: TGTGCCAGCAGTTTCACACAGGGGACAGATACGCAGTATTTT. The chain is built from TRBV28 and TRBJ2-3; 7 positions agree with TRBD1. This CDR3 is 14 amino acids long. The ends lost 3 bases at V and 3 bases at J; junction bases unmatched: 3. Looked up from germline, CDR1 is MDHEN and CDR2 is SYDVKM. The full variable domain, its missing parts supplied by reference TRBV28 and TRBJ2-3, is DVKVTQSSRYLVKRTGEKVFLECVQDMDHENMFWYRQDPGLGLRLIYFSYDVKMKEKGDIPEGYSVSREKKERFSLILESASTNQTSMYLCASSFTQGTDTQYFGPGTRLTVL.